This TCR beta chain was documented in a study of OX40 agonist ivuxolimab in advanced cancers. Notes on the study in general: Both blood CD4+ and CD8+ T cells showed clonal growth by week 6 at 0.1 to 3.0 mg/kg.

Here immunoSEQ multiplex PCR was the method, and the copy in TCRdb shows in-frame clones only, minus some. This table has about 120,000 clones, 80% to 90% appearing once. CDR1 ENHRY and CDR2 SYGVKD come from the germline V gene. The CDR3 runs 13 residues. J lost 3 bases, V lost 6 bases, and 4 bases had no gene match. Regarding this clone: Its antigen is currently unknown.

This TCR derives from an adult with an advanced solid tumor such as melanoma, head and neck, liver or kidney cancer. Material: CD4+ or CD8+ T cells sorted from blood, obtained in a trial of the OX40 agonist ivuxolimab. The chain carries TRBV10-3 and TRBJ2-7; 8 bases agree with TRBD2. The CDR3 spells CAIRSGGVYEQYF. CDR3 nucleotides: TGTGCCATCAGGTCCGGGGGGGTCTACGAGCAGTACTTC.